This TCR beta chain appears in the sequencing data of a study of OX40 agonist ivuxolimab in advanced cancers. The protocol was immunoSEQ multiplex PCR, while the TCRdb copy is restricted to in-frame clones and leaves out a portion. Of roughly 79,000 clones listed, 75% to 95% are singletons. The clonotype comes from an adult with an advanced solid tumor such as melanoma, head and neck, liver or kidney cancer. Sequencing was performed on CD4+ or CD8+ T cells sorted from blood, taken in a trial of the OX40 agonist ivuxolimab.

CDR3 region: CASSQEWGREETQYF. DNA for the CDR3: TGCGCCAGCAGCCAAGAATGGGGCAGGGAAGAGACCCAGTACTTC. The chain has TRBV4-1 and TRBJ2-5, with D tentatively TRBD1 (5 bases). CDR3 length equals 15 residues. The V gene's germline CDR1 is MGHRA and CDR2 YSYEKL. V dropped 0 bases and J dropped 3 bases, with 11 bases sitting between them.